This T cell receptor beta chain emerged from a study of blood T cell repertoires in COVID-19. Trimming removed 0 bases from V and 3 bases from J; junction bases left unmatched: 1. Germline assignment: CDR1 KGHSH and CDR2 LQKENI. CDR3 size: 16 residues. This clone was recorded only once. The protocol was immunoSEQ multiplex PCR, while the TCRdb copy is restricted to in-frame clones and leaves out a portion. The sample shows 80,000 or so clones, around 82% of them seen only once. Sequencing was carried out using peripheral blood. The chain is built from TRBV18 and TRBJ2-5, with TRBD2 matching over 13 bases. The receptor comes from a man between 60 and 75 years old with acute or convalescent COVID-19. The CDR3 loop reads CASSPPGTSGEETQYF. CDR3 bases: TGTGCCAGCTCACCACCCGGGACTAGCGGGGAAGAGACCCAGTACTTC.